This T cell receptor beta chain was recorded in a study of cytomegalovirus exposure and HLA in healthy donors. This clone appeared once. 13 Jbeta primers and 60 Vbeta primers were used for the PCR. Generated by immunoSEQ multiplex PCR, the TCRdb table keeps only in-frame clones and is missing some. Of 85,000 to 120,000 clones listed, 70% to 90% are singletons. This receptor was identified in a middle-aged man in good health and CMV-seronegative. Sequencing was performed on PBMCs.

Written as DNA, the CDR3 is TGTGCCAGCAGCCCAACAGTATGGTCGGGGGAGCAGTACTTC. It codes for CASSPTVWSGEQYF. V and J are TRBV7-8 and TRBJ2-7, with D perhaps matching TRBD2 (5 bases). The CDR3 spans 14 residues. The germline V gene has CDR1 SGHVS and CDR2 FQNEAQ. The germline V and J ends were trimmed by 5 bases and 7 bases, with 18 bases remaining between them.